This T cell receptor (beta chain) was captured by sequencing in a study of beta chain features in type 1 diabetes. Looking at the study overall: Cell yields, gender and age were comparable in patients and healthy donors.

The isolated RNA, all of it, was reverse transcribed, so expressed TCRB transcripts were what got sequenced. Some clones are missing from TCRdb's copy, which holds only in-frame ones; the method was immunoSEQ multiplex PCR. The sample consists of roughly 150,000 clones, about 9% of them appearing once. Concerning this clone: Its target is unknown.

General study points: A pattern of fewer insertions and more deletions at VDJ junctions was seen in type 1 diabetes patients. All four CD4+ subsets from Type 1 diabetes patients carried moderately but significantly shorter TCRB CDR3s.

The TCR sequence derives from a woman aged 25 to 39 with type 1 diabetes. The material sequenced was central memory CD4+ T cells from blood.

DNA for the CDR3: TGCAGCGTTGGGCTAGCGACTGACGAGCAGTACTTC. It specifies CSVGLATDEQYF. The gene calls are TRBV29-1 and TRBJ2-7, with D possibly TRBD2 on 6 matching bases. The V and J ends lost 4 bases and 5 bases respectively, with 12 bases between them. The CDR3 loop spans 12 amino acids. Germline CDR1 reads SQVTM; CDR2 reads ANQGSEA.